This T cell receptor beta chain was captured by sequencing in a study of shared clonotypes between healthy human individuals. In the study overall: For every donor, three CD4 naive, three CD4 memory, two CD8 naive and one CD8 memory plates were used. The study's findings and limits: Exclusively blood specimens were collected; tissue repertoires likely differ.

V dropped 3 bases and J dropped 9; count of bases not matched to a gene: 10. CDR3 size: 15 residues. Germline V gene lookup returns CDR1 MNHEY and CDR2 SMNVEV (reference sequence). Deep-level settings were used for running the assay. Around 200 ng DNA, tens of thousands of T cell genomes, went into each sorted-subset replicate PCR. Clones were read by immunoSEQ multiplex PCR, and TCRdb kept only the in-frame ones, dropping some. This sample yields about 2.4 million clones, of which over 85% are seen a single time; under 0.15% belongs to the top ten. As regards this clone: Its cognate antigen is unknown.

The rearrangement uses TRBV27 and TRBJ2-4, with TRBD1 matching 8 bases. This receptor was taken from a man aged 18 to 29 in good health. Sequences were obtained from naive CD4+ T cells sorted from blood. Subset defined: CD45RA+ positively selected. The CDR3 reads CASSFWSGGRVIQYF. The CDR3 DNA sequence: TGTGCCAGCAGTTTTTGGTCAGGGGGCCGTGTCATTCAGTACTTC.